Described below is a single T cell receptor (beta chain) sequence and its context. The antigen remains undetermined. All donors participated as healthy donors of bone marrow. The data are from a study of cytomegalovirus exposure and HLA in healthy donors. Study findings and constraints: The study listed approximately 170 cytomegalovirus-associated TCR beta chains. The authors later found most CMV-associated TCR beta chains appeared HLA-restricted.

The PCR made use of 60 Vbeta and 13 Jbeta primers. Only in-frame clones appear in the TCRdb table, and some are missing; sequencing was by immunoSEQ multiplex PCR. Found here are 150,000 to 200,000 clones, 65% to 70% of them singletons; the top ten hold 4.5%. Trimming stripped 0 bases from V and 1 base from J, with 6 bases between. Germline V gene lookup returns CDR1 SGHRS and CDR2 YFSETQ. This CDR3 contains 14 residues. The clonotype comes from a woman aged 18-35 years in good health and CMV-seropositive. J is TRBJ2-3 and V is TRBV5-1; possible D gene TRBD1, 5 bases. The sequenced sample consisted of PBMCs. CDR3 amino acids: CASSLGQRTDTQYF. CDR3 bases: TGCGCCAGCAGCTTGGGACAGCGCACAGATACGCAGTATTTT.